Reported below is one TCR beta chain. The sample originates from a study of blood T cell repertoires in COVID-19. Generated by immunoSEQ multiplex PCR, the TCRdb table keeps only in-frame clones and is missing some. The table records around 88,000 clones, roughly 80% of them present only once. Trimming shortened V by 6 bases and J by 7 bases, and 12 bases separated the two germline ends. Germline CDR1 is MNHEY and CDR2 is SVGAGI. This CDR3 has 12 residues. The sequence came from a middle-aged man who had recovered from COVID-19. The chain employs TRBV6-5 and TRBJ1-2; weak D call: TRBD1 (5 bases). The sample was peripheral blood. The CDR3 DNA reads TGTGCCAGCAGCGGGGGGAAGGGTGGCTACACCTTC. Its translation is CASSGGKGGYTF.